This TCR beta chain stems from a study of human versus mouse CDR3 diversity and MHC coevolution. General study points: On average, humans showed more CDR3 deletions and insertions than mice.

The data were produced by immunoSEQ multiplex PCR, yet TCRdb's version contains in-frame clones alone and is incomplete. The sample lists tens of thousands of clones, over 85% seen once, with 1.1% to 1.5% in the top ten. Germline CDR1 SEHNR, CDR2 FQNEAQ (reference sequence). The CDR3 runs to 16 residues. Trimming removed 2 bases at V and 5 bases at J, with 15 bases between. Naive CD4 T cells, CD45RO-negative and CD62L-positive, were flow-sorted from PBMCs. Notes on this clone: The antigen is undetermined.

The source is a person aged 30 to 69 in good health. The sequenced sample consisted of naive CD4+ T cells from blood. As to subset: CD45RO-negative CD62L-positive naive CD4 T cells. This chain joins TRBV7-9 and TRBJ2-2; D may be TRBD2 (6 bases). In DNA form, the CDR3 reads TGTGCCAGCAGCTTAACCGGGACTTCACCAACCGGGGAGCTGTTTTTT. This gives the protein CASSLTGTSPTGELFF.